A selection of T cell receptor beta chains follows, all from one sample in a study of cytotoxic CD8 clonotypes in ibrutinib-treated CLL. Sequencing was performed with immunoSEQ multiplex PCR; in TCRdb, only in-frame clones are kept and a portion is missing. The table lists over 200,000 clones, more than 75% of them singletons. Material: PBMCs, obtained after 12 months of ibrutinib treatment. These receptors were obtained from a human donor with chronic lymphocytic leukemia. Both conserved end residues are part of each CDR3. Each record gives: clone size, J gene, D gene, V gene, CDR3 protein, CDR3 DNA. A D gene is named only where the DNA matches it firmly. Clone size appears in some rows only: once, few, many, or a class for an expanded clone.

- TRBJ1-2 - TRBV28 CASSWTLPANYGYTF TGTGCCAGCAGCTGGACACTACCAGCTAACTATGGCTACACCTTC
- TRBJ1-4 - TRBV6-5 CASSYSAGREEKLFF TGTGCCAGCAGTTACTCGGCAGGGCGAGAAGAAAAACTGTTTTTT
- TRBJ2-2 TRBD2 TRBV27 CASSLFSSGSPGELFF TGTGCCAGCAGTTTATTCTCTAGCGGGAGTCCCGGGGAGCTGTTTTTT
- TRBJ2-5 - TRBV18 CASSPVGETQYF TGTGCCAGCTCACCAGTTGGAGAGACCCAGTACTTC
- TRBJ2-2 - TRBV25-1 CASSEPHTRATMFF TGTGCCAGCAGTGAACCGCATACTCGGGCCACAATGTTTTTT
- TRBJ2-5 - TRBV18 CASSQTGQETQYF TGTGCCAGCTCACAGACAGGACAAGAGACCCAGTACTTC
- TRBJ1-5 - TRBV28 CATSTIPFERETNQPQHF TGTGCTACCAGCACCATACCGTTTGAGAGGGAGACCAATCAGCCCCAGCATTTT
- TRBJ2-2 TRBD2 TRBV7-9 CASSLLAGAGELFF TGTGCCAGCAGCTTACTAGCGGGAGCCGGGGAGCTGTTTTTT
- TRBJ2-5 TRBD1 TRBV30 CAWTGQLQETQYF TGTGCCTGGACGGGACAGCTCCAAGAGACCCAGTACTTC
- TRBJ1-1 - TRBV7-9 CASSLDQGPTEAFF TGTGCCAGCAGCTTAGACCAGGGGCCTACTGAAGCTTTCTTT
- TRBJ2-2 TRBD2 TRBV7-6 CASSLGSGGYNTGELFF TGTGCCAGCAGCTTGGGTAGCGGGGGTTATAACACCGGGGAGCTGTTTTTT
- TRBJ1-2 - TRBV13 CASSLDSSNYGYTF TGTGCCAGCAGCTTAGACAGCTCTAACTATGGCTACACCTTC
- TRBJ1-1 - TRBV2 CASSELGEIEAFF TGTGCCAGCAGTGAACTGGGGGAGATTGAAGCTTTCTTT
- TRBJ2-5 TRBD2 TRBV11-2 CASSLAGGAAETQYF TGTGCCAGCAGCCTCGCGGGGGGGGCCGCGGAGACCCAGTACTTC
- TRBJ1-4 TRBD1 TRBV7-3 CASSLRTGREKLFF TGTGCCAGCAGCTTAAGGACAGGGCGCGAAAAACTGTTTTTT
- TRBJ2-3 - TRBV10-3 CAIAGPNTDTQYF TGTGCCATCGCAGGGCCAAACACAGATACGCAGTATTTT
- TRBJ2-7 - TRBV28 CASRSNRVPAYEQYF TGTGCCAGCAGGTCAAACAGGGTACCCGCCTACGAGCAGTACTTC
once TRBJ2-3 - TRBV5-1 CASSFGARAGTRADTQYF TGCGCCAGCAGCTTTGGGGCCCGGGCGGGAACAAGAGCAGATACGCAGTATTTT
many TRBJ1-1 TRBD1 TRBV27 CASSGTGGFTEAFF TGTGCCAGCAGTGGGACAGGGGGGTTCACTGAAGCTTTCTTT
- TRBJ1-1 - TRBV5-4 CASSSGTRGNTEAFF TGTGCCAGCAGTTCGGGCACCCGAGGGAACACTGAAGCTTTCTTT
- TRBJ2-7 - TRBV7-9 CASSSGTYEQYF TGTGCCAGCAGCTCCGGGACCTACGAGCAGTACTTC
- TRBJ2-7 - TRBV6-1 CASSVRPPNTAYEQYF TGTGCCAGCAGTGTAAGGCCCCCGAACACAGCCTACGAGCAGTACTTC